The 5 T cell receptor beta chains below were found in one sample sequenced in a study of cytomegalovirus exposure and HLA in healthy donors. The PCR made use of 60 Vbeta and 13 Jbeta primers. Data came from immunoSEQ multiplex PCR; TCRdb stores just in-frame clones and leaves some out. The sample has 200,000 or so clones, about 80% seen once. Sequences were obtained from PBMCs. These receptors all stem from a woman in her 30s in good health and CMV-seronegative.

A word on this clone: Relative to the germline gene, one junction end is altered; a read error may explain this. The chain is built from TRBV7-9 and TRBJ2-5; D might be TRBD2 (6 bases). The CDR3 has 17 residues. Germline V CDR1 and CDR2: SEHNR, FQNEAQ (reference sequence). In DNA, the CDR3 is TGTTCCAGCAGCCCCAAACCGGGACGGGAGTACCAAGAGACCCAGTACTTC. This encodes CSSSPKPGREYQETQYF.

The count of this clone is one. This chain joins TRBV7-9 and TRBJ2-7; D remains ambiguous. The CDR3 covers 14 residues. V was clipped by 2 bases and J by 1 base, with 9 bases between them. Germline-derived CDR1 and CDR2 are SEHNR and FQNEAQ (reference sequence). The CDR3 DNA reads TGTGCCAGCAGCTTACTTGGCAGTTCCTACGAGCAGTACTTC. Amino acids: CASSLLGSSYEQYF.

This clone was observed a handful of times. The gene calls are TRBV21-1 and TRBJ1-1; TRBD1, the table's D call, was not compared with the DNA. TRBV21-1 is assigned pseudogene status. The CDR3 length is 15 residues. The CDR3 region is CASSKDRGRDTEAFF. The DNA of the CDR3 is TGTGCCAGCAGCAAGGACAGGGGGCGGGACACTGAAGCTTTCTTT.

The rearrangement joins TRBV5-1 to TRBJ2-3, with 10 bases fitting TRBD2. CDR1 is SGHRS and CDR2 is YFSETQ in the germline V gene. The ends lost 3 bases at V and 1 base at J; junction bases unmatched: 2. This CDR3 contains 15 residues. In DNA form, the CDR3 reads TGCGCCAGCAGCTCCGGACTAGCGGGCACAGATACGCAGTATTTT. Protein sequence: CASSSGLAGTDTQYF.

The chain carries TRBV7-9 and TRBJ2-1; 7 bases line up with TRBD2. The CDR3 consists of 14 residues. V shed 5 bases and J 2 bases; nucleotides not matched to a gene: 3. CDR1 and CDR2 (germline): SEHNR, FQNEAQ (reference sequence). CDR3 in amino acids: CASSTSGTYNEQFF. The CDR3 bases are TGTGCCAGCAGCACGAGCGGGACCTACAATGAGCAGTTCTTC.